The present T cell receptor (beta chain) was sequenced within a study of control samples from healthy donors and cancer patients. Only in-frame clones appear in the TCRdb table, and some are missing; sequencing was by immunoSEQ multiplex PCR. The sample consists of around 51,000 clones, about nine tenths of them appearing once. CDR3 size: 15 residues. Trimming cost V 0 bases and J 2 bases; bases outside gene matches: 2. Germline CDR1 is KGHSH and CDR2 is LQKENI. The TCR comes from a man in his forties or fifties with head and neck cancer. The chain is built from TRBV18 and TRBJ2-3, with 7 bases fitting TRBD1. The sample was PBMCs. CDR3 region: CASSPPGTATDTQYF. CDR3 in DNA: TGTGCCAGCTCACCACCGGGGACAGCCACAGATACGCAGTATTTT. The full variable domain, with the rest looked up from reference TRBV18 and TRBJ2-3, is NAGVMQNPRHLVRRRGQEARLRCSPMKGHSHVYWYRQLPEEGLKFMVYLQKENIIDESGMPKERFSAEFPKEGPSILRIQQVVRGDSAAYFCASSPPGTATDTQYFGPGTRLTVL.